This entry lists 11 T cell receptor beta chains sequenced from one sample in a study of blood T cell repertoires in COVID-19. Generated by immunoSEQ multiplex PCR, the TCRdb table keeps only in-frame clones and is missing some. The data contain under 150,000 clones, around 87% of them singletons. Sequencing was done on a sample of PBMCs or T cells enriched from blood (not recorded which). The receptor set was obtained from a woman aged 30 to 39 with acute COVID-19.

The chain uses TRBV19 and TRBJ2-2, with 8 bases that match TRBD1. The CDR3 spans 16 residues. The germline gives CDR1 LNHDA, CDR2 SQIVND (reference sequence). V dropped 3 bases and J dropped 7; count of bases not matched to a gene: 10. For the CDR3, the DNA is TGTGCCAGTAGTATCGCAGGGGGCTTTCGGATCGGGGAGCTGTTTTTT. Protein: CASSIAGGFRIGELFF.

The gene calls are TRBV10-2 and TRBJ2-7; a possible D gene is TRBD2 (7 bases). Trimming cost V 3 bases and J 1 base, with 13 bases left between them. Germline loops: CDR1 WSHSY, CDR2 SAAADI. This CDR3 region has 15 residues. CDR3 loop: CASSDRGGPSYEQYF. In DNA form, the CDR3 reads TGCGCCAGCAGTGATAGGGGGGGTCCTTCCTACGAGCAGTACTTC.

The chain carries TRBV7-3 and TRBJ2-5; no firm D call. CDR3 length: 13 residues. Germline V CDR1 and CDR2: SGHTA, FQGTGA. V gave up 2 bases and J gave up 3 bases, with 7 bases separating them. CDR3 amino acids: CASSLRREETQYF. The CDR3 DNA reads as TGTGCCAGCAGCTTACGACGGGAAGAGACCCAGTACTTC.

In the case of this clone: The junction does not match germline at one end; this may be a read error. J is TRBJ1-2 and V is TRBV7-9; D gene ambiguous. CDR3 length: 13 residues. Germline values: CDR1 SEHNR, CDR2 FQNEAQ (reference sequence). CDR3 sequence: CASTESGVPSSGF. CDR3 in DNA: TGTGCCAGCACTGAAAGTGGTGTCCCATCTTCCGGCTTC.

The gene calls are TRBV7-2 and TRBJ1-2; no clear D. The CDR3 has 14 amino acids. The V gene lost 5 bases and the J gene lost 0 bases, with 10 bases spanning the gap. CDR1 SGHTA and CDR2 FQGNSA come from the germline V gene. CDR3: CASSLEVSNYGYTF. The CDR3 DNA reads TGTGCCAGCAGCCTGGAGGTCTCTAACTATGGCTACACCTTC.

This chain uses TRBV7-9 with TRBJ2-5; D gene ambiguous. V was clipped by 5 bases and J by 5 bases, with 18 bases between them. The CDR3 consists of 15 residues. Germline values: CDR1 SEHNR, CDR2 FQNEAQ (reference sequence). The CDR3 nucleotides are TGTGCCAGCAGCCCCAGGTCGAATTCGTGGGAGACCCAGTACTTC. Protein: CASSPRSNSWETQYF.

The chain employs TRBV28 and TRBJ1-2; TRBD1 agrees at 8 bases. The CDR3 length is 13 residues. The V segment lost 4 bases and the J segment 2 bases; nucleotides outside the gene matches: 0. The germline V gene encodes CDR1 MDHEN and CDR2 SYDVKM. CDR3 nucleotide sequence: TGTGCCAGCAGTTGGACAGGGAACTATGGCTACACCTTC. It is translated as CASSWTGNYGYTF.

The chain employs TRBV11-1 and TRBJ2-1; 8 bases map to TRBD1. CDR3 length equals 15 residues. V lost 3 bases, J lost 3 bases, and 4 bases stayed unmatched. The germline CDR1 and CDR2 sequences are SGHAT and FQDESV (reference sequence). CDR3 region: CASSFRDRNYNEQFF. CDR3 nucleotide sequence: TGTGCCAGCAGCTTCAGGGACAGGAACTACAATGAGCAGTTCTTC.

DNA of the CDR3: TGTGCCAGCAGCCAATTAGCGGGAGGGGAGACCCAGTACTTC. Protein: CASSQLAGGETQYF. The chain has TRBV28 and TRBJ2-5; 11 nucleotides match TRBD2. The CDR3 runs 14 residues. The germline gives CDR1 MDHEN, CDR2 SYDVKM. V lost 6 bases to trimming and J lost 5 bases; unmatched junction nucleotides: 5. The entire variable domain, with the rest obtained from reference TRBV28 and TRBJ2-5, is as follows: DVKVTQSSRYLVKRTGEKVFLECVQDMDHENMFWYRQDPGLGLRLIYFSYDVKMKEKGDIPEGYSVSREKKERFSLILESASTNQTSMYLCASSQLAGGETQYFGPGTRLLVL.

The chain links TRBV6-5 to TRBJ2-2, with 10 bases identical to TRBD2. This CDR3 region has 14 residues. J was trimmed by 6 bases and V by 7 bases; bases with no gene match: 5. Germline loops: CDR1 MNHEY, CDR2 SVGAGI. CDR3 loop: CASMLAGDPGELFF. The DNA for the CDR3 is TGTGCCAGCATGCTAGCGGGAGATCCCGGGGAGCTGTTTTTT.

This clone turned up a few times. The rearrangement uses TRBV28 and TRBJ1-1, with 7 bases that match TRBD1. With 5 bases clipped from V and 11 bases from J, the junction kept 11 bases outside the gene matches. Germline CDR1 reads MDHEN; CDR2 reads SYDVKM. The CDR3 has 13 amino acids. Written as DNA, the CDR3 is TGTGCCAGCAGTCGACAGGGACGTAGTCGGGCTTTCTTT. It yields the protein CASSRQGRSRAFF. The entire variable domain, with the rest obtained from reference TRBV28 and TRBJ1-1, is as follows: DVKVTQSSRYLVKRTGEKVFLECVQDMDHENMFWYRQDPGLGLRLIYFSYDVKMKEKGDIPEGYSVSREKKERFSLILESASTNQTSMYLCASSRQGRSRAFFGQGTRLTVV.